Presented here are 7 T cell receptor beta chains from one specimen sequenced in a study of blood T cell repertoires in COVID-19 (dated by TCRdb to the early 2020s). Library method: the immunoSEQ multiplex PCR assay. This is the immuneACCESS table as TCRdb keeps it, with only in-frame sequences that have V and J called. A part of the clones is gone; compared with another copy, unresolved V genes explain less than half, and the rest is unexplained. This sample holds some 37,000 clones; about 88% were observed only once. 15% to 20% of the sample comes from the top ten. Sample: peripheral blood. All receptors come from a man between 45 and 60 years old in a cohort sampled during active COVID-19.

The chain joins TRBV19 to TRBJ1-2, with TRBD1 as a possible D gene (6 bases). The germline CDR1 and CDR2 sequences are LNHDA and SQIVND (reference sequence). The CDR3 contains 12 residues. Trimming took off 10 bases at V and 5 bases at J, with 14 bases between the two ends. Here the CDR3 reads CATLFQGYGYTF. In DNA form, the CDR3 reads TGTGCCACCCTTTTCCAGGGGTATGGCTACACCTTC.

The chain recombines TRBV27 with TRBJ2-1; TRBD2 matches at 13 bases. V lost 5 bases, J lost 0 bases, and 7 bases stayed unmatched. Per the germline V gene, CDR1 is MNHEY and CDR2 is SMNVEV (reference sequence). CDR3 length: 18 amino acids. CDR3 in DNA: TGTGCCAGCAGTCCCGGGACTAGCGGGGCCAGCTCCTACAATGAGCAGTTCTTC. It encodes CASSPGTSGASSYNEQFF.

V is TRBV14 and J is TRBJ1-2; D possibly corresponds to TRBD1 (5 bases). Germline CDR1 and CDR2: SGHDN and FVKESK. Trimming took off 1 base at V and 5 bases at J, with 8 bases between the two ends. The CDR3 extends over 13 amino acids. CDR3: CASSQGQGYGYTF. The CDR3 DNA sequence: TGTGCCAGCAGCCAAGGGCAGGGATATGGCTACACCTTC.

The V call is TRBV18, the J call TRBJ1-1; no reliable D call. Trimming took off 2 bases at V and 3 bases at J, with 7 bases between the two ends. CDR1 KGHSH and CDR2 LQKENI come from the germline V gene. This CDR3 spans 13 amino acids. CDR3 in amino acids: CASSPSPDTEAFF. The CDR3 nucleotides read TGTGCCAGCTCACCATCGCCAGACACTGAAGCTTTCTTT.

The chain uses TRBV6-2 or TRBV6-3 and TRBJ1-1; TRBD1 is a possible D gene (6 bases). The ends were cut back, 3 bases at V and 5 bases at J, with 10 bases in the middle. The CDR3 spans 13 residues. Germline V lookup: CDR1 MNHEY, CDR2 SVGEGT. The chain's CDR3 is CASSYTGRTEAFF. CDR3 DNA sequence: TGTGCCAGCAGTTATACAGGGAGAACTGAAGCTTTCTTT.

The chain links TRBV7-3 to TRBJ2-1, with 7 bases lining up with TRBD2. CDR1 and CDR2 from the germline V gene are SGHTA and FQGTGA. J gave up 5 bases and V 1 base, and 5 bases lay outside the gene matches. This CDR3 is built from 15 residues. In nucleotides, the CDR3 is TGTGCCAGCAGCTTAAGAGGTGGGACTAACAATGAGCAGTTCTTC. Its translation: CASSLRGGTNNEQFF.

The gene calls are TRBV14 and TRBJ2-7, with D perhaps matching TRBD2 (5 bases). CDR3 length: 15 amino acids. The V end was cut by 1 base, the J end by 0 bases, with 10 bases between. Per germline, CDR1 SGHDN and CDR2 FVKESK. The CDR3 region is CASSQGSGSSYEQYV. The CDR3 nucleotides read TGTGCCAGCAGCCAAGGAAGCGGTAGCTCCTACGAGCAGTACGTC.